Listed below are T cell receptor beta chains from one sample, sequenced in a study of blood T cells in healthy people across ages. TCRdb reprocessed the 5' RACE reads with MiXCR, giving one entry per CDR3 protein. The profile shows about 290,000 distinct CDR3 sequences, 25% to 30% of them singletons. The sequencing sample was made of blood. The receptors derive from an older woman in good health. The conserved cysteine and the conserved F or W are not part of the CDR3 here.

TRBJ2-1 | TRBV18 | ASSPLQGNEQF
TRBJ2-4 | TRBV28 | ASSLQDRPKNIQY
TRBJ1-2 | TRBV18 | ASSQRTGGETGYT
TRBJ2-5 | TRBV7-2 | ASSLRNRETQY
TRBJ2-1 | TRBV28 | AAQGAGGIGNEQF
TRBJ2-5 | TRBV20-1 | SARRLETQY
TRBJ1-1 | TRBV5-1 | ASLNQPGHQNTEAF
TRBJ1-1 | TRBV29-1 | SVEDTGSGTEAF
TRBJ2-7 | TRBV20-1 | SARDLAGQGAHEQY
TRBJ2-5 | TRBV20-1 | SARTSGGGETQY
- | TRBV29-1 | SVVVTGGLDNEQF
TRBJ2-2 | TRBV9 | ASSSLSSGRTGELF
TRBJ2-4 | TRBV20-1 | SATQAGGSKNIQY
TRBJ2-7 | TRBV29-1 | SVLGYEQY
TRBJ2-5 | TRBV14 | ASSQVRETQY
TRBJ2-1 | TRBV6-2/TRBV6-3 | ASTPRASGRTYNEQF
- | TRBV28 | ASSLRGRVPYEQY
TRBJ2-7 | TRBV7-2 | ASSFWTGPYEQY
TRBJ2-5 | TRBV5-1 | ASSLGTTTQETQY
TRBJ2-2 | TRBV7-2 | ASSLDRDSGELF
TRBJ2-1 | TRBV7-6 | ASSLRGVSGRASDEQF
TRBJ1-2 | TRBV27 | ASSPISPTGGGCT
TRBJ2-3 | TRBV21-1 | ASSSPPGPRTDTQY
TRBJ2-5 | TRBV6-5 | ASSRIRAGVQETQY
TRBJ1-6 | TRBV12-3/TRBV12-4 | ASSSGTLNSPLH
TRBJ2-5 | TRBV6-2/TRBV6-3 | ASSYSGLAVMRETQY
TRBJ2-7 | TRBV27 | ASSSLDRVYEQY